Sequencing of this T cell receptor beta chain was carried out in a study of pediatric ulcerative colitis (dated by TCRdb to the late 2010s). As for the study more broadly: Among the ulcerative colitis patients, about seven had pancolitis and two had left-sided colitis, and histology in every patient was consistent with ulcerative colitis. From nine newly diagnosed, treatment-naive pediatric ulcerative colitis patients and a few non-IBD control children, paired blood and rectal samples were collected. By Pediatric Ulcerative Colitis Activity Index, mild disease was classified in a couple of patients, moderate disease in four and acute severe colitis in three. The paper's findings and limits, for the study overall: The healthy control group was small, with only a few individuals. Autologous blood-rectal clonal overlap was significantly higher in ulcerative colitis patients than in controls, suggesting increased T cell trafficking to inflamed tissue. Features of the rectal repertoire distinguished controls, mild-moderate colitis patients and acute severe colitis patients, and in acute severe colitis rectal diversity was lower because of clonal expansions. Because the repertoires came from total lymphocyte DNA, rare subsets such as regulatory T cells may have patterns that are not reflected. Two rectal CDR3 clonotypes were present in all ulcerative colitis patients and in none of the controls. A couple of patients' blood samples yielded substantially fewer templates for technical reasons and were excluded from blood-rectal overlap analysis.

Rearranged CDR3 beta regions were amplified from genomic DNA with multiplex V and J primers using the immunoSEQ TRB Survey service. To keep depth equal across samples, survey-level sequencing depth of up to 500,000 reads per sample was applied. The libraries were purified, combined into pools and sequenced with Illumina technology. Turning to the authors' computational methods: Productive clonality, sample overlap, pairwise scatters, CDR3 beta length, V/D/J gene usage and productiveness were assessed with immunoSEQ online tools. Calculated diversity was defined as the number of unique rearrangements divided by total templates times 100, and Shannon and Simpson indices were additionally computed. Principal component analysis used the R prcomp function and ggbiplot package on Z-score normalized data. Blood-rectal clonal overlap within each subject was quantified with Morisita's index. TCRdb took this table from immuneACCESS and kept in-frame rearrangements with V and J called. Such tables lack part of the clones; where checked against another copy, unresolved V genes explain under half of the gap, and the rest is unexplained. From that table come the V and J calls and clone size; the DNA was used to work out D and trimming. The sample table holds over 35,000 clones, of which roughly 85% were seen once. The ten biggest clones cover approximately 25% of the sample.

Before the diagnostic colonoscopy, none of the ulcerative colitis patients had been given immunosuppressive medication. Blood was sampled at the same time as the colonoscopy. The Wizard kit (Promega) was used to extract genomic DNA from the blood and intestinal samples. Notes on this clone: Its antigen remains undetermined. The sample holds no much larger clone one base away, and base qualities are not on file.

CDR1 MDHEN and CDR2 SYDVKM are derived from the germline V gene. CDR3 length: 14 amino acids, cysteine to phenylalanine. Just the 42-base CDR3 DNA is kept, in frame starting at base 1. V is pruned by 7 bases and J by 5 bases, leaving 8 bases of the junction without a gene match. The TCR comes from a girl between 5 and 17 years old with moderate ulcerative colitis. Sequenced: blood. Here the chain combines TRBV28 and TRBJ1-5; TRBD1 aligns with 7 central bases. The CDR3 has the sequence CASITGAGDQPQHF. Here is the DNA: TGTGCCAGCATTACAGGGGCTGGAGATCAGCCCCAGCATTTT.